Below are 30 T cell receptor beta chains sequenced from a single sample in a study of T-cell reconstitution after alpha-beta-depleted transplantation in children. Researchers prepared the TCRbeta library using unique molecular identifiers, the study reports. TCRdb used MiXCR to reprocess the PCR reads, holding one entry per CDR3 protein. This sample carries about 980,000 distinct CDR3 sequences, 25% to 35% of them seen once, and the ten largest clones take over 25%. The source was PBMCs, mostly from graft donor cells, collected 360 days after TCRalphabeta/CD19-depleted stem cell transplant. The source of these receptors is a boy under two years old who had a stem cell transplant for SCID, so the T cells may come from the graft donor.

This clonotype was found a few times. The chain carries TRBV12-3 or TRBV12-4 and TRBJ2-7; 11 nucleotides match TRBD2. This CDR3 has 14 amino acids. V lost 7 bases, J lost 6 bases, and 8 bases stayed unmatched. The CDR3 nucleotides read TGTGCCAGCACCAATAGCGGGGGGGCTCGCGAGCAGTACTTC. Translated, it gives CASTNSGGAREQYF.

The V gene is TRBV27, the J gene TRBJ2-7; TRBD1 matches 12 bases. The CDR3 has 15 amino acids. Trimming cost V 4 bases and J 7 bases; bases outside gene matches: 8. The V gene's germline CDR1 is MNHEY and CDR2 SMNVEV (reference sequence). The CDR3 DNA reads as TGTGCCAGCAGTTCGGCCGGGACAGGGGGCGCAGAGCAGTACTTC. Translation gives CASSSAGTGGAEQYF.

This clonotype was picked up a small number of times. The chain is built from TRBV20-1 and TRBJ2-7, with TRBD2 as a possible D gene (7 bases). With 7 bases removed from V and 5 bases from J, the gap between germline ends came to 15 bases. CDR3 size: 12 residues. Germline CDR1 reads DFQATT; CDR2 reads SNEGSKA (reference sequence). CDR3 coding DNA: TGCAGTGTGGGGGGGGCGGAAGACGAGCAGTACTTC. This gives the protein CSVGGAEDEQYF.

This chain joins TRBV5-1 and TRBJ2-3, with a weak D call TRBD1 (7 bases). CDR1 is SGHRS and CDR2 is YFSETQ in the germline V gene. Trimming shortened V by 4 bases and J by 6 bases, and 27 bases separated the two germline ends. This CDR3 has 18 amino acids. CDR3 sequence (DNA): TGCGCCAGCAGCCAACTAGGCAGGACAGGTGGGACTTTGGATACGCAGTATTTT. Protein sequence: CASSQLGRTGGTLDTQYF. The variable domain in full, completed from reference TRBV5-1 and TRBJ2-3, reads KAGVTQTPRYLIKTRGQQVTLSCSPISGHRSVSWYQQTPGQGLQFLFEYFSETQRNKGNFPGRFSGRQFSNSRSEMNVSTLELGDSALYLCASSQLGRTGGTLDTQYFGPGTRLTVL.

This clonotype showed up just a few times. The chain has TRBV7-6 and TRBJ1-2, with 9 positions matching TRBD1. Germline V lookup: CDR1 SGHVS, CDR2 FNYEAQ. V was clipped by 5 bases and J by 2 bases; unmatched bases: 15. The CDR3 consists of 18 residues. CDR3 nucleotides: TGTGCCAGCAGCCGTACCACAGGGGGCGGGTCGGCGAACTATGGCTACACCTTC. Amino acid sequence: CASSRTTGGGSANYGYTF.

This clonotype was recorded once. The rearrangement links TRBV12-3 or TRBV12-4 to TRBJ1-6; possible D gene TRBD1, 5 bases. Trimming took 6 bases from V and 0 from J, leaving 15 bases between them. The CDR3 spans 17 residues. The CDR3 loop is CASRETGGSSYNSPLHF. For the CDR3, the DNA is TGTGCCAGCAGGGAAACCGGGGGGAGCTCCTATAATTCACCCCTCCACTTT.

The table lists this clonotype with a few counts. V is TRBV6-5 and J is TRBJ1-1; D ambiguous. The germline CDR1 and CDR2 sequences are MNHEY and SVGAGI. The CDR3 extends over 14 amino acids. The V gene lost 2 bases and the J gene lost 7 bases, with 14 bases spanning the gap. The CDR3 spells CASSYGPRVGEAFF. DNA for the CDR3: TGTGCCAGCAGTTACGGGCCGAGGGTAGGTGAAGCTTTCTTT.

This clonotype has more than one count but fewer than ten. CDR3 residues: CASSRDGTGETEQYF. The CDR3 nucleotides read TGTGCCAGCAGCAGGGACGGGACAGGGGAGACCGAGCAGTACTTC. J is TRBJ2-7 and V is TRBV7-9, with TRBD1 identical over 10 bases. CDR1 is SEHNR and CDR2 is FQNEAQ in the germline V gene (reference sequence). The CDR3 has 15 amino acids. V dropped 5 bases and J dropped 6; count of bases not matched to a gene: 10.

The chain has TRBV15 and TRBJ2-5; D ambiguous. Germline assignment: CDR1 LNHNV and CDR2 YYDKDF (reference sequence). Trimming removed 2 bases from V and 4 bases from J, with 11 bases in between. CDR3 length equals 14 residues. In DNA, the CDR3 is TGTGCCACCAGCAGATTGCGGATACGAGAGACCCAGTACTTC. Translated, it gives CATSRLRIRETQYF. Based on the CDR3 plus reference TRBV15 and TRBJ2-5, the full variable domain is DAMVIQNPRYQVTQFGKPVTLSCSQTLNHNVMYWYQQKSSQAPKLLFHYYDKDFNNEADTPDNFQSRRPNTSFCFLDIRSPGLGDTAMYLCATSRLRIRETQYFGPGTRLLVL.

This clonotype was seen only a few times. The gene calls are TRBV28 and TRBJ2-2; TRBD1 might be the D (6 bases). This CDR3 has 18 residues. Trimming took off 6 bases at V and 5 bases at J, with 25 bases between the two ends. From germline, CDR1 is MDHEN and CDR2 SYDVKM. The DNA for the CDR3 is TGTGCCAGCAGCCGAATGCGTGTAACAGGGTTTAAGACCGGGGAGCTGTTTTTT. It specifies CASSRMRVTGFKTGELFF. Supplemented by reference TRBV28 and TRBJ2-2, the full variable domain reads DVKVTQSSRYLVKRTGEKVFLECVQDMDHENMFWYRQDPGLGLRLIYFSYDVKMKEKGDIPEGYSVSREKKERFSLILESASTNQTSMYLCASSRMRVTGFKTGELFFGEGSRLTVL.

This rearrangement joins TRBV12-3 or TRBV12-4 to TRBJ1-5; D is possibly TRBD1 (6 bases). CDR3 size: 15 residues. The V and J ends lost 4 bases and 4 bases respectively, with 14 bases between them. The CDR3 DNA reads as TGTGCCAGCAGTTCCGGGGGGGGGCTTAATCAGCCCCAGCATTTT. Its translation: CASSSGGGLNQPQHF.

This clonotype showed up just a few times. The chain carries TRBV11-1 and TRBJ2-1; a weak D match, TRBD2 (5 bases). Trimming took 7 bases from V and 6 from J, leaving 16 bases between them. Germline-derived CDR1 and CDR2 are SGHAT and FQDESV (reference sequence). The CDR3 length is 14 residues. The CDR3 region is CASTPEGSGNEQFF. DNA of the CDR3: TGTGCCAGCACCCCTGAGGGCAGCGGCAATGAGCAGTTCTTC.

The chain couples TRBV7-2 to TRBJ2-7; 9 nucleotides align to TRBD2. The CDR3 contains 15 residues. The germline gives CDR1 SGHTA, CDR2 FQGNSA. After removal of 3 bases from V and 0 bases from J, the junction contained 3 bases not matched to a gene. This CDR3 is CASSFSGGGSYEQYF. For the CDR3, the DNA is TGTGCCAGCAGCTTTAGCGGGGGTGGCTCCTACGAGCAGTACTTC.

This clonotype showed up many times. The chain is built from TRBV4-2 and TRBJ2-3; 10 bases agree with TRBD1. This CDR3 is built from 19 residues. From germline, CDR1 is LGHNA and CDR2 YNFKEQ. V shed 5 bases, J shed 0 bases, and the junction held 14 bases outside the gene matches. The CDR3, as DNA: TGTGCCAGCAGCACCCGGGACAGGGGAGTCAGCTTAAGCACAGATACGCAGTATTTT. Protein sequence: CASSTRDRGVSLSTDTQYF.

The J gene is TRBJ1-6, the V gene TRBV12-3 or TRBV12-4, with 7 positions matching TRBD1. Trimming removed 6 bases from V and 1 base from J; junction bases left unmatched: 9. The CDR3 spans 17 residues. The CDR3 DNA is TGTGCCAGCAGCTATCGAGCAGGGGGGTCCTATAATTCACCCCTCCACTTT. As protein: CASSYRAGGSYNSPLHF.

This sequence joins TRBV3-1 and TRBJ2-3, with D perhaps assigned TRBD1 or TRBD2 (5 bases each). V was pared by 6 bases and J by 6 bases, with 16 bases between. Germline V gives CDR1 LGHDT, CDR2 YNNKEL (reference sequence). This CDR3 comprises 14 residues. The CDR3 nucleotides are TGTGCCAGCAGGCCAAACGGGGCATTCGATACGCAGTATTTT. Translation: CASRPNGAFDTQYF.

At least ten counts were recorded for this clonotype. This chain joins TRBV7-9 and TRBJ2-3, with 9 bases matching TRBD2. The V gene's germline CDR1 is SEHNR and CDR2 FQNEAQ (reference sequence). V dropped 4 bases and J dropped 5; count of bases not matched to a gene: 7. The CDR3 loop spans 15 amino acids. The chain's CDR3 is CASSSLAGERDTQYF. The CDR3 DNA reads TGTGCCAGCAGCTCCTTAGCGGGGGAACGAGATACGCAGTATTTT.

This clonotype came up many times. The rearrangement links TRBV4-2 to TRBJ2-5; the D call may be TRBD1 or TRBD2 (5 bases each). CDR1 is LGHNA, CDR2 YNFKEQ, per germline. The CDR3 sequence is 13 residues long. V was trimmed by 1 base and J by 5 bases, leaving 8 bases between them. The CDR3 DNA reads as TGTGCCAGCAGCCAAGCTTGGGGGGAGACCCAGTACTTC. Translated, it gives CASSQAWGETQYF.

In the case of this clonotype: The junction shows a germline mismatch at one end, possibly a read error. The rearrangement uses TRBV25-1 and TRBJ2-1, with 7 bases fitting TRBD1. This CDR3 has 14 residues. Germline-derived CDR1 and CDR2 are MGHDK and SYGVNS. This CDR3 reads CASREGQSYNEQFF. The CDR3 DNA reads TGTGCCAGCCGTGAGGGACAGTCCTACAATGAGCAGTTCTTC.

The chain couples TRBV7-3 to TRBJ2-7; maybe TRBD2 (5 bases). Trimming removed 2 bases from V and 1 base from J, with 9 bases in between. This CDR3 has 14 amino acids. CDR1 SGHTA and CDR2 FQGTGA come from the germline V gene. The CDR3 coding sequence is TGTGCCAGCAGCTTAGGCAGACTATCCTACGAGCAGTACTTC. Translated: CASSLGRLSYEQYF.

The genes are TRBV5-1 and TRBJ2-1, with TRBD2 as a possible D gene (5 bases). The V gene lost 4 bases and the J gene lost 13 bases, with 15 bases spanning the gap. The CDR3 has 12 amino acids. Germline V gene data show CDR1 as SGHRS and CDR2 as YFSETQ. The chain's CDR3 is CASSPGRTSQFF. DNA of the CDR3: TGCGCCAGCAGCCCGGGTCGGACTTCTCAGTTCTTC.

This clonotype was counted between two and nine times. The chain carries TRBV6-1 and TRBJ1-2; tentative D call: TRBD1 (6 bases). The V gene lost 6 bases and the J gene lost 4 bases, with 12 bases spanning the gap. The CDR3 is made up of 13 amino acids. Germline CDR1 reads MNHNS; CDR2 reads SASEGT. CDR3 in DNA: TGTGCCAGCAGCCAAGGACAGCCCTATGGCTACACCTTC. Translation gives CASSQGQPYGYTF.

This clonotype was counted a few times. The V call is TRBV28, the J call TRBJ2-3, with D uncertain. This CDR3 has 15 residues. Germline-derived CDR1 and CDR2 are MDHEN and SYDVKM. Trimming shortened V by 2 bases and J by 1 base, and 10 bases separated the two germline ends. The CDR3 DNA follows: TGTGCCAGCAGTTTAGTCCTGGCAGGCACAGATACGCAGTATTTT. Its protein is CASSLVLAGTDTQYF.

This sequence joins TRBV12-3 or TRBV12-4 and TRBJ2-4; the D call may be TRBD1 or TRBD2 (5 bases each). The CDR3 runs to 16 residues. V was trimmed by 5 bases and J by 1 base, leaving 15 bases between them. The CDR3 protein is CASSPGTLRAKNIQYF. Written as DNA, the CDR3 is TGTGCCAGCAGTCCCGGGACCTTGAGGGCCAAAAACATTCAGTACTTC.

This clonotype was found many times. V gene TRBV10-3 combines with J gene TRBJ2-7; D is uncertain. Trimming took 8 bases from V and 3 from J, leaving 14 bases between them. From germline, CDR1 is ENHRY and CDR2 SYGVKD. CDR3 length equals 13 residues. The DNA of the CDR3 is TGTGCCATCGCTTTTAGCACCTTCTACGAGCAGTACTTC. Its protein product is CAIAFSTFYEQYF.

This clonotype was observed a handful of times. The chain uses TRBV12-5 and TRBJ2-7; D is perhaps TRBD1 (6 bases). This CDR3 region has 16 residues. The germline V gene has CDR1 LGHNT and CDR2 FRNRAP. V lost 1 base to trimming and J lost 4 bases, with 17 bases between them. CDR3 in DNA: TGTGCTAGTGGTTTGGACGCAGGGACAAGGCTATACGAGCAGTACTTC. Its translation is CASGLDAGTRLYEQYF.

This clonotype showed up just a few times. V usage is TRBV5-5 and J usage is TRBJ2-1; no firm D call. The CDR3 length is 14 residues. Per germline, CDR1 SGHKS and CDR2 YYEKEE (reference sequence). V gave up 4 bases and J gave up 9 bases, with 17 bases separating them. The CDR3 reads CASSPWGGVSEQFF. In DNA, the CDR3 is TGTGCCAGCAGCCCTTGGGGTGGGGTCAGTGAGCAGTTCTTC.

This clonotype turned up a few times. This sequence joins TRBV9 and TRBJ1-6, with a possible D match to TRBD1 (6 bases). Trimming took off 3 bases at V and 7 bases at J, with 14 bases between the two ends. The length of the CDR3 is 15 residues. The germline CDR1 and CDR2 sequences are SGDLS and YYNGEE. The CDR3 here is CASSADGGGNSPLHF. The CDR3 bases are TGTGCCAGCAGCGCGGACGGCGGGGGCAATTCACCCCTCCACTTT.

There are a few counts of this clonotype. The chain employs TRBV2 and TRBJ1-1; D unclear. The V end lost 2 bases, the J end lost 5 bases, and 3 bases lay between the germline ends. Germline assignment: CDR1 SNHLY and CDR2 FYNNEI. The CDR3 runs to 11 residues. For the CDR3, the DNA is TGTGCCAGCAGTGAATTAACTGAAGCTTTCTTT. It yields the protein CASSELTEAFF. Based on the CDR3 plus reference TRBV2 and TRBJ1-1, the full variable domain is EPEVTQTPSHQVTQMGQEVILRCVPISNHLYFYWYRQILGQKVEFLVSFYNNEISEKSEIFDDQFSVERPDGSNFTLKIRSTKLEDSAMYFCASSELTEAFFGQGTRLTVV.

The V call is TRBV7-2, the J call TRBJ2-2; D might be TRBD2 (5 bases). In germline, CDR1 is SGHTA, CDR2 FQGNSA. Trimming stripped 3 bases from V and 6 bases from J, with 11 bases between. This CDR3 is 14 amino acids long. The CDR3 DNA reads TGTGCCAGCAGCTTCAGAGGGTCCGCCGGGGAGCTGTTTTTT. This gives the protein CASSFRGSAGELFF.